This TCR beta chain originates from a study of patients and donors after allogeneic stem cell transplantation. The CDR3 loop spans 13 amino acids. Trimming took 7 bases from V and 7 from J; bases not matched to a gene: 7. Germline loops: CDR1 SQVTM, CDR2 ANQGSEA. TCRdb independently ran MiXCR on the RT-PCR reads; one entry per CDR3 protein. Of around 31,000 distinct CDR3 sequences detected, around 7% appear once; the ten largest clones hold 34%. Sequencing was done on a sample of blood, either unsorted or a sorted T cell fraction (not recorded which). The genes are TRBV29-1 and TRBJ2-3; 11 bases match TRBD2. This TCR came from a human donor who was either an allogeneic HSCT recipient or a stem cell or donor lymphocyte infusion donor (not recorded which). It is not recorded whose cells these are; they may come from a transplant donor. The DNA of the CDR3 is TGCAGCGGTATAGCGGGAGGGCCGAATACGCAGTATTTT. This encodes CSGIAGGPNTQYF.